This TCR beta chain was found in a study of blood T cells in healthy people across ages. Combining a sample-barcoded 5' primer with a J-beta primer mix, a second PCR ran for roughly 6 to 12 cycles. TCRdb redid the calling of the 5' RACE reads with MiXCR, one entry per CDR3 protein. The sample holds 1.8 million or so distinct CDR3 sequences, about 39% seen once. This clonotype was recorded many times. Its cognate antigen is unknown. Study-wide results and limits: Strong correlation existed between TCR beta diversity and naive T cell percentage.

There are 12 residues in the CDR3. V was trimmed by 5 bases and J by 1 base, leaving 9 bases between them. CDR1 and CDR2 from the germline V gene are SQVTM and ANQGSEA. Specimen: blood. This TCR was recovered from a human donor in good health. The chain links TRBV29-1 to TRBJ2-7; tentatively, D is TRBD2 (5 bases). CDR3 amino acids: CSVRVASYEQYF. The CDR3 DNA sequence: TGCAGCGTTCGGGTAGCGTCCTACGAGCAGTACTTC.